This record looks at one TCR beta chain sequence and its context. Thawed unstimulated PBMCs were FACS-sorted by CD3, CD4 and CD8 into two populations. The data were taken from a study of T cell clones after liver transplantation. Overall study context: Liver transplant recipients had immunosuppression withdrawal attempted within 2 years. Post-transplant blood was tracked for graft-donor-reactive T cell clones identified in a pre-transplant mixed lymphocyte reaction. Tolerant meant at least one year fully off immunosuppression without liver enzymes above twice normal.

In germline, CDR1 is MGHRA, CDR2 YSYEKL. V was trimmed by 0 bases and J by 2 bases, leaving 11 bases between them. This CDR3 comprises 17 residues. Measured with immunoSEQ multiplex PCR; TCRdb has only the in-frame clones, and not every one. The data contain over 50,000 clones, roughly 83% of them singletons. This sample comprised CD4+ T cells from blood, obtained before liver transplant. The clonotype comes from a human donor who received a liver transplant. The rearrangement links TRBV4-1 to TRBJ2-6; unclear D gene. CDR3 loop: CASSQDSGFTGANVLTF. CDR3 DNA sequence: TGCGCCAGCAGCCAAGATAGTGGCTTTACTGGGGCCAACGTCCTGACTTTC.